This TCR beta chain was sequenced during a study of response to subunit inactivated influenza vaccine. Study findings and constraints: Only a handful of new T cells, the authors suggested, are recruited with each seasonal influenza vaccination.

TCRdb re-called the RT-PCR reads with MiXCR, one entry per CDR3 protein. The sample lists over 150,000 distinct CDR3 sequences, 13% to 15% occurring once. Details on this clonotype: Antigen: not known.

This TCR came from a man aged 50-60 years who received an inactivated influenza vaccine. Sequenced material: CD8+ T cells sorted from PBMCs, taken roughly 5 days after vaccination.

Here the CDR3 DNA reads TGTGCCAGCAGTTTTACTGAGGGCCGGCTAGACGAGCAGTTCTTC. Translation gives CASSFTEGRLDEQFF. This chain uses TRBV12-3 or TRBV12-4 with TRBJ2-1; maybe TRBD2 (5 bases). V lost 3 bases and J 10 bases, leaving 19 bases between the germline ends. The CDR3 loop spans 15 amino acids.